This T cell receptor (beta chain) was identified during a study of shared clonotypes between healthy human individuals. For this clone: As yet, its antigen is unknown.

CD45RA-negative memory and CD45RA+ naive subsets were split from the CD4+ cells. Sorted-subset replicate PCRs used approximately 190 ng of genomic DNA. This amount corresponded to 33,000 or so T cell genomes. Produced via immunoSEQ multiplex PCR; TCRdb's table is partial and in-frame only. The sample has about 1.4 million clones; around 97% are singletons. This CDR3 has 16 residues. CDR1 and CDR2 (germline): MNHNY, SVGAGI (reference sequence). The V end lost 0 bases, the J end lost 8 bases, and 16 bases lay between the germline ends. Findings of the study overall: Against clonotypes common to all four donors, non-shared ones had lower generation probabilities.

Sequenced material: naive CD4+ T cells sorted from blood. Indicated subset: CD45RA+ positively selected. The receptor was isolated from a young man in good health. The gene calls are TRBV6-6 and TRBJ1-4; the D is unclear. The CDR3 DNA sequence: TGTGCCAGCAGTTACTCGCTTCGGAAACTGAGAGAAAAACTGTTTTTT. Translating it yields CASSYSLRKLREKLFF.